These 15 T cell receptor beta chains share one sample of origin, sequenced in a study of early T cells in non-severe SARS-CoV-2 infection. TCRdb ran MiXCR on the 5' RACE reads and lists one entry per CDR3 protein. The table shows tens of thousands of distinct CDR3 sequences, with approximately 15% occurring only once. Material: whole blood. The receptors were sampled from an adult who was a healthcare worker with PCR-confirmed SARS-CoV-2 infection or an uninfected control (not recorded which).

This clonotype was counted many times. This sequence joins TRBV5-6 and TRBJ2-3; the match to TRBD1 covers 11 bases. The germline V gene has CDR1 SGHDT and CDR2 YYEEEE. This CDR3 contains 18 residues. Trimming cost V 3 bases and J 5 bases; bases outside gene matches: 14. CDR3 nucleotides: TGTGCCAGCAGCTCCCCGGCAGCCTGGGGACAGGGGGGAGATACGCAGTATTTT. Its protein is CASSSPAAWGQGGDTQYF.

This clonotype appeared many times. The chain couples TRBV6-2 or TRBV6-3 to TRBJ2-1; 8 nucleotides line up with TRBD2. The CDR3 is 17 amino acids. Per germline, CDR1 MNHEY and CDR2 SVGEGT. V lost 0 bases and J lost 4; bases outside the gene matches: 8. The CDR3 nucleotides are TGTGCCAGCAGTTACTCGTCTCTCAGCGGGAGATACAATGAGCAGTTCTTC. Translated, it gives CASSYSSLSGRYNEQFF.

The chain employs TRBV5-5 and TRBJ2-7; D gene unclear. CDR3 length equals 12 residues. CDR1 and CDR2 from the germline V gene are SGHKS and YYEKEE (reference sequence). V dropped 1 base and J dropped 4 bases, with 6 bases sitting between them. CDR3: CASSLSQYEQYF. The CDR3 bases are TGTGCCAGCAGCTTGAGTCAGTACGAGCAGTACTTC.

In this sample, this clonotype turned up a few times. CDR3 amino acids: CASSLWGSGPDTQYF. The DNA of the CDR3 is TGTGCCAGCAGCTTGTGGGGATCGGGTCCCGATACGCAGTATTTT. The genes are TRBV11-2 and TRBJ2-3; no definite D call. V was shortened by 3 bases and J by 6 bases, with 16 bases between the two germline ends. The CDR3 is 15 amino acids. Per the germline V gene, CDR1 is SGHAT and CDR2 is FQNNGV.

This clonotype was seen only a few times. The chain couples TRBV10-1 to TRBJ2-7; the match to TRBD2 covers 8 bases. Germline-derived CDR1 and CDR2 are WNHNN and SYGVQD (reference sequence). V shed 5 bases, J shed 2 bases, and the junction held 5 bases outside the gene matches. This CDR3 has 14 amino acids. The CDR3 DNA follows: TGCGCCAGCAGTACCGGGACTAGACCCTACGAGCAGTACTTC. Amino acids: CASSTGTRPYEQYF.

This clonotype showed up just a few times. In nucleotides, the CDR3 is TGCGCCAGCAGCTCTGGACGATCTGGCTACACCTTC. This translates into CASSSGRSGYTF. V gene TRBV5-1 combines with J gene TRBJ1-2, with unresolved D. Germline values: CDR1 SGHRS, CDR2 YFSETQ. With 3 bases removed from V and 7 bases from J, the gap between germline ends came to 10 bases. The CDR3 consists of 12 residues.

This chain links TRBV28 with TRBJ2-5, with D maybe TRBD1 (5 bases). The length of the CDR3 is 14 residues. Germline CDR1 MDHEN, CDR2 SYDVKM. Trimming shortened V by 5 bases and J by 5 bases, and 15 bases separated the two germline ends. The CDR3 loop is CASSHSRVVETQYF. The DNA for the CDR3 is TGTGCCAGCAGTCACTCCAGGGTTGTTGAGACCCAGTACTTC.

This clonotype was detected a few times. The germline gene is not matched at one end of the junction; a read error may be the cause. This chain connects TRBV7-9 to TRBJ2-1, with 7 positions matching TRBD2. Germline loops: CDR1 SEHNR, CDR2 FQNEAQ (reference sequence). The CDR3 extends over 11 amino acids. The CDR3 reads CSRDYSREQFF. The CDR3 DNA follows: TGCAGTCGGGACTACTCCCGTGAGCAGTTCTTC.

This clonotype was detected only a few times. The chain uses TRBV14 and TRBJ1-6; D call uncertain. There are 14 residues in the CDR3. Germline lookup yields CDR1 SGHDN and CDR2 FVKESK. The ends were cut back, 2 bases at V and 7 bases at J, with 9 bases in the middle. CDR3 DNA sequence: TGTGCCAGCAGCCAATTTGGAGAGAATTCACCCCTCCACTTT. Residues: CASSQFGENSPLHF.

This clonotype was seen more than once but under ten times. The chain couples TRBV12-3 or TRBV12-4 to TRBJ2-3; no clear D. This CDR3 is 14 amino acids long. V was shortened by 6 bases and J by 6 bases, with 16 bases between the two germline ends. The CDR3 sequence: CASRSGPPVDTQYF. The CDR3 coding sequence is TGTGCCAGCAGATCCGGTCCCCCTGTGGATACGCAGTATTTT.

This clonotype was detected many times. The chain links TRBV25-1 to TRBJ2-7; 10 bases match TRBD2. V lost 1 base, J lost 3 bases, and 6 bases stayed unmatched. Germline V gives CDR1 MGHDK, CDR2 SYGVNS. The CDR3 has 16 amino acids. CDR3 coding DNA: TGTGCCAGCAGTGAATCGCCTAGCGGGAGTATCTACGAGCAGTACTTC. Protein product: CASSESPSGSIYEQYF.

The chain carries TRBV29-1 and TRBJ2-3; TRBD2 aligns across 10 bases. Losses at the gene ends were 3 bases for V and 0 bases for J; bases not matched to a gene: 0. Germline CDR1 SQVTM, CDR2 ANQGSEA. The CDR3 totals 14 residues. In nucleotides, the CDR3 is TGCAGCGTTGAGACTAGCGGGAGCACAGATACGCAGTATTTT. Amino acids: CSVETSGSTDTQYF.

The chain is built from TRBV6-1 and TRBJ2-7; a weak D match, TRBD1 (5 bases). The germline V gene has CDR1 MNHNS and CDR2 SASEGT. CDR3 size: 12 residues. The germline V and J ends were trimmed by 2 bases and 4 bases, with 6 bases remaining between them. CDR3 bases: TGTGCCAGCAGTGAACCAGGGTACGAGCAGTACTTC. Translation: CASSEPGYEQYF.

The chain combines TRBV10-3 with TRBJ2-7; D is perhaps TRBD2 (6 bases). The germline V and J ends were trimmed by 8 bases and 3 bases, with 11 bases remaining between them. Per the germline V gene, CDR1 is ENHRY and CDR2 is SYGVKD. This CDR3 is 12 amino acids long. For the CDR3, the DNA is TGTGCCATCGGGAGGATTAACTACGAGCAGTACTTC. Protein sequence: CAIGRINYEQYF.

This clonotype came up many times. V and J are TRBV12-3 or TRBV12-4 and TRBJ2-7; 11 positions match TRBD2. CDR3 size: 15 residues. Unmatched junction bases numbered 6, after V lost 5 bases and J lost 3 bases. CDR3 coding DNA: TGTGCCAGCAGTCTACCCGGGACTAGCGGCTACGAGCAGTACTTC. It is translated as CASSLPGTSGYEQYF.